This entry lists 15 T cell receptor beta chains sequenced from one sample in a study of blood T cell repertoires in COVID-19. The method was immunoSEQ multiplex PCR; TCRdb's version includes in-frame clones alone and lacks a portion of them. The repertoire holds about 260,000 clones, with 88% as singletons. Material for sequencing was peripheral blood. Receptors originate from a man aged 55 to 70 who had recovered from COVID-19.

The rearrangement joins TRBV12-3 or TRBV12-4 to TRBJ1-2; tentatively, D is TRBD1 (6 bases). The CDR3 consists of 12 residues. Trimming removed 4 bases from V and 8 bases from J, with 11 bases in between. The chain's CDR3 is CASSSDRFGYTF. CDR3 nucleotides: TGTGCCAGCAGTTCAGACAGGTTCGGCTACACCTTC.

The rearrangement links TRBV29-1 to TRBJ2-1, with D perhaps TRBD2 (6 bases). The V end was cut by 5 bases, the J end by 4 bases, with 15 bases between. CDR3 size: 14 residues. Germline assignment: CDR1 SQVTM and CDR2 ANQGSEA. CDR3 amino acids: CSVKNSAGYNEQFF. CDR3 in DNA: TGCAGCGTTAAGAACAGTGCGGGGTACAATGAGCAGTTCTTC.

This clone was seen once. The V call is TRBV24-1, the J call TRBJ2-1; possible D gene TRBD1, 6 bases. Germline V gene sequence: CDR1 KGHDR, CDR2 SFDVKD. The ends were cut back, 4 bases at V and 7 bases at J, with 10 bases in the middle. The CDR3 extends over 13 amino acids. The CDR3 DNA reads TGTGCCACCAGTGAACCACAGGGAAATGAGCAGTTCTTC. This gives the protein CATSEPQGNEQFF.

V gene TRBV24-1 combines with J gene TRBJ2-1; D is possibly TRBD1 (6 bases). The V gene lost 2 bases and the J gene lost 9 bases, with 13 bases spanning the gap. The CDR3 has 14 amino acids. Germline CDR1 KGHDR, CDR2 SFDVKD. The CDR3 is CATSDSPRGSEQFF. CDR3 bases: TGTGCCACCAGTGATTCCCCCAGGGGTAGTGAGCAGTTCTTC.

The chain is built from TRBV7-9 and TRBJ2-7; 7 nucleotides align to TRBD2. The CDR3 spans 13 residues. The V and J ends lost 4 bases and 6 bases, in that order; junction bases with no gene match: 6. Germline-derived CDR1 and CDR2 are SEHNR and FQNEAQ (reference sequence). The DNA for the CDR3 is TGTGCCAGCAGCTCGAGGACTAGTTTCGAGCAGTACTTC. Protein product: CASSSRTSFEQYF.

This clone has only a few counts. The CDR3 loop reads CASSQGFPGQYGTNEKLFF. CDR3 sequence (DNA): TGCGCCAGCAGCCAAGGATTCCCGGGACAGTATGGGACTAATGAAAAACTGTTTTTT. The chain couples TRBV4-1 to TRBJ1-4, with 7 positions matching TRBD1. This CDR3 is built from 19 residues. The V gene end was trimmed by 1 base and the J gene end by 2 bases; junction bases not matched to a gene: 13. Germline CDR1 is MGHRA and CDR2 is YSYEKL.

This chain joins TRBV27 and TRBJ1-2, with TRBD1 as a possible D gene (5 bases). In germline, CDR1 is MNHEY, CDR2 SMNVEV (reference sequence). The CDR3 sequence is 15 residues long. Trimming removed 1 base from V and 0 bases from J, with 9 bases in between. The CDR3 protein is CASSLLSTANYGYTF. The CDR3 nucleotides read TGTGCCAGCAGTTTATTATCGACAGCTAACTATGGCTACACCTTC.

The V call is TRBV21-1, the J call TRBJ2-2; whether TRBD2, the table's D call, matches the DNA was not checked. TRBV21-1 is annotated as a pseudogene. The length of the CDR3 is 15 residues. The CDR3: CASSNFRLYTGELFF. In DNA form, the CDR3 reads TGTGCCAGCAGCAATTTCAGACTATACACCGGGGAGCTGTTTTTT.

The CDR3 reads CASSFGPVDSEAFF. CDR3 nucleotide sequence: TGTGCCAGCAGTTTCGGTCCGGTAGACTCTGAAGCTTTCTTT. The chain joins TRBV27 to TRBJ1-1; D gene ambiguous. V shed 3 bases and J shed 6 bases, with 14 bases lying between them. From germline, CDR1 is MNHEY and CDR2 SMNVEV (reference sequence). The CDR3 spans 14 residues.

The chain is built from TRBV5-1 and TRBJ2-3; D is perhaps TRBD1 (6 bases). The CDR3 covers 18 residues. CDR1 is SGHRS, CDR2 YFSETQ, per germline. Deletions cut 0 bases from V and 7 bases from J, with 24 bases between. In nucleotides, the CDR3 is TGCGCCAGCAGCTTGGAAAGGGTTAGTTGGGACACTTATAATACGCAGTATTTT. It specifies CASSLERVSWDTYNTQYF.

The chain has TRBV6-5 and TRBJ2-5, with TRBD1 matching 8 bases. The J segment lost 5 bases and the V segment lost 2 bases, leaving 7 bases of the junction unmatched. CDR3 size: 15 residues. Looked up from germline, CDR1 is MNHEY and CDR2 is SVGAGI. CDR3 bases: TGTGCCAGCAGTTACATTTTCAGGGGGCGGGAGACCCAGTACTTC. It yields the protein CASSYIFRGRETQYF.

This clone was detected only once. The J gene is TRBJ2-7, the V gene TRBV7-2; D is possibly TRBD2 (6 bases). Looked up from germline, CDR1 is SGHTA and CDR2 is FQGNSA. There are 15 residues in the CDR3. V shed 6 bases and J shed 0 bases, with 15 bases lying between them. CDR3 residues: CASRAGTGDSYEQYF. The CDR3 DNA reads TGTGCCAGCAGGGCCGGGACTGGGGACTCCTACGAGCAGTACTTC.

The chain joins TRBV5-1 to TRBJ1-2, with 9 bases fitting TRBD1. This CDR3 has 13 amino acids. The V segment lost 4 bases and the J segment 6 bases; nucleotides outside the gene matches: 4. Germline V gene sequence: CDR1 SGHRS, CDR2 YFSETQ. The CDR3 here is CASSPGTGNGYTF. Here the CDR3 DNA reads TGCGCCAGCAGCCCCGGGACAGGGAATGGCTACACCTTC.

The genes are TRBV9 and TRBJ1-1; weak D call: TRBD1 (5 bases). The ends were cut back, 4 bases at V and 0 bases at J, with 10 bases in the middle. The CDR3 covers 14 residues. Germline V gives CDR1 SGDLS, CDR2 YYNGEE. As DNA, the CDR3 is TGTGCCAGCAGCCGACTGGACATGAACACTGAAGCTTTCTTT. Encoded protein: CASSRLDMNTEAFF. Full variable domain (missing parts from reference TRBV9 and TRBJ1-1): DSGVTQTPKHLITATGQRVTLRCSPRSGDLSVYWYQQSLDQGLQFLIQYYNGEERAKGNILERFSAQQFPDLHSELNLSSLELGDSALYFCASSRLDMNTEAFFGQGTRLTVV.

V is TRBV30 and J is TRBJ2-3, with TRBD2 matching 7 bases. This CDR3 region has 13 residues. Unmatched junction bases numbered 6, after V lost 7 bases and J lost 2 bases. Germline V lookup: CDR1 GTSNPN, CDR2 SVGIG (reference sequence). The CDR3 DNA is TGTGCCTCGGCGGGGGTTCACACAGATACGCAGTATTTT. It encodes CASAGVHTDTQYF.